These 3 T cell receptor beta chains came from one sample sequenced in a study of Graves' ophthalmopathy and Graves' hyperthyroidism. Amplification of the TCR beta CDR3 regions used RNA transcripts (as template). HTBI-primed RT-PCR formed the first round, and a multiplex PCR formed the second. One entry per CDR3 protein, called by TCRdb with MiXCR from the multiplex PCR reads. The sample carries roughly 230,000 distinct CDR3 sequences, approximately 21% recorded once. Sequencing input: peripheral blood. The origin of the receptors is a woman in her forties or fifties with Graves' ophthalmopathy.

There are many counts of this clonotype. This sequence joins TRBV6-5 and TRBJ2-2, with 9 bases aligning to TRBD1. CDR3 length: 15 residues. The germline gives CDR1 MNHEY, CDR2 SVGAGI. Trimming took 6 bases from V and 1 from J; bases not matched to a gene: 3. The CDR3 nucleotides read TGTGCCAGCAGGTACAGGGGGCTGAACACCGGGGAGCTGTTTTTT. Its translation is CASRYRGLNTGELFF.

The sample holds many counts of this clonotype. The J gene is TRBJ1-2, the V gene TRBV27; D remains unclear. This CDR3 contains 13 residues. Trimming removed 3 bases at V and 6 bases at J, with 11 bases between. From germline, CDR1 is MNHEY and CDR2 SMNVEV (reference sequence). CDR3 loop: CASSFGRRDGYTF. Here the CDR3 DNA reads TGTGCCAGCAGTTTCGGGCGGCGGGATGGCTACACCTTC.

This clonotype was counted ten times or more. The chain is built from TRBV14 and TRBJ1-1; D is uncertain. CDR1 SGHDN and CDR2 FVKESK come from the germline V gene. The V end was cut by 2 bases, the J end by 5 bases, with 12 bases between. The CDR3 sequence is 14 residues long. This chain's CDR3 is CASSQLSRRTEAFF. The CDR3 region has the DNA TGTGCCAGCAGCCAACTGTCGAGAAGAACTGAAGCTTTCTTT.